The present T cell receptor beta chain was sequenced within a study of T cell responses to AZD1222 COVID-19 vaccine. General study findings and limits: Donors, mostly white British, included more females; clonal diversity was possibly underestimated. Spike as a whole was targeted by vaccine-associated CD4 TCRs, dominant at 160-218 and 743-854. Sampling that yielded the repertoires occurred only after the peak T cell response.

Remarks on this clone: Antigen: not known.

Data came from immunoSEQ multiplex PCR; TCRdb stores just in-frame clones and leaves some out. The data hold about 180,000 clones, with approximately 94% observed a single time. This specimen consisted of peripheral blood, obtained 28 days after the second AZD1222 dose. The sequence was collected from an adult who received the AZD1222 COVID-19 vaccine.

The CDR3 sequence is CASSPSGGDGYTF. The DNA of the CDR3 is TGTGCCAGCAGCCCGTCAGGGGGCGATGGCTACACCTTC. The chain carries TRBV27 and TRBJ1-2; 8 nucleotides align to TRBD1. Trimming at V came to 6 bases and at J to 6 bases, leaving 6 bases not matched to a gene. The CDR3 totals 13 residues. The V gene's germline CDR1 is MNHEY and CDR2 SMNVEV (reference sequence).